This record looks at one T cell receptor beta chain sequence and its context. What it recognizes is unknown. CDR1 is MNHNS, CDR2 SASEGT, per germline. V lost 6 bases, J lost 8 bases, and 10 bases lay in between. The CDR3 has 12 residues. This sample stems from a study of molecular identifiers for immune sequencing clone quantification. Study-wide points: Spike-in Jurkat TCR RNA from a single cell reportedly registered among roughly 1.1 million naive cells.

Libraries of bulk TCR were made by previously described methods (with listed TCR primers). Via MiXCR, TCRdb re-called the PCR reads, giving one row per CDR3 protein. The sample consists of under 600,000 distinct CDR3 sequences, under 30% of them appearing once. In the sort, naive CD8 T cells were defined as CD8+CD4-CCR7+CD45RA+. Sequencing was performed on naive CD8+ T cells from blood, with Jurkat cell RNA spiked in. Subset of the sample: FACS-sorted CD8+CD4-CCR7+CD45RA+ naive T cells. The chain links TRBV6-1 to TRBJ2-2; TRBD2 is a possible D gene (5 bases). The receptor's source is a human donor in good health. Some libraries in this study had Jurkat cell RNA spiked in. CDR3 amino acids: CASSGITGELFF. Here the CDR3 DNA reads TGTGCCAGCAGCGGGATTACAGGGGAGCTGTTTTTT.